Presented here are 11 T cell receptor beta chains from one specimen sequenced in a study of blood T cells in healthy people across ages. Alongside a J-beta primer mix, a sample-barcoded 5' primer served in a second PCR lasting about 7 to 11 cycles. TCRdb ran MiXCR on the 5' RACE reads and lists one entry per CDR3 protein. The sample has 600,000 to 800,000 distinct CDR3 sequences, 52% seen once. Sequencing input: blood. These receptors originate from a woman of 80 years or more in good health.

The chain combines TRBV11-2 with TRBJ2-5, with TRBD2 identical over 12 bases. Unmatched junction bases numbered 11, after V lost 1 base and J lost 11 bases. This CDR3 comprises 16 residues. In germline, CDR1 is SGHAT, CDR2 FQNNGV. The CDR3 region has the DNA TGTGCCAGCAGCTTAGTGGTCGGACTAGCGGGACGTGAGCAGTACTTC. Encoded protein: CASSLVVGLAGREQYF.

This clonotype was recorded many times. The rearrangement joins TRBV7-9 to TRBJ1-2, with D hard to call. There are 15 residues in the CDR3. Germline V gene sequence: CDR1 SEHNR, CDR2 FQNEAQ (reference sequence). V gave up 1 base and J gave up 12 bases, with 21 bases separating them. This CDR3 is CASSLVSLGAPLHTF. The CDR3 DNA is TGTGCCAGCAGCTTAGTTAGCCTTGGTGCACCTCTCCACACCTTC. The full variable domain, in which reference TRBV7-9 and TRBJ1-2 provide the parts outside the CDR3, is DTGVSQNPRHKITKRGQNVTFRCDPISEHNRLYWYRQTLGQGPEFLTYFQNEAQLEKSRLLSDRFSAERPKGSFSTLEIQRTEQGDSAMYLCASSLVSLGAPLHTFGSGTRLTVV.

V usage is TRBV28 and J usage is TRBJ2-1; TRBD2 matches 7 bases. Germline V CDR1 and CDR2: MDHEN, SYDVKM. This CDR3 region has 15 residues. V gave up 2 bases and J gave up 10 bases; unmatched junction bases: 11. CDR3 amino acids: CASSLKMGGVYEQFF. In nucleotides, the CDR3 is TGTGCCAGCAGTTTAAAAATGGGGGGGGTATACGAGCAGTTCTTC.

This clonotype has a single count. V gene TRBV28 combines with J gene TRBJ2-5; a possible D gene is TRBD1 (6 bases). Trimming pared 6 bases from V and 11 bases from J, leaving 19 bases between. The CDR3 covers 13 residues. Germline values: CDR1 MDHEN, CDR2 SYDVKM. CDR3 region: CASSLEQGYVQYF. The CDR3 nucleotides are TGTGCCAGCAGCCTGGAACAGGGTTATGTGCAGTACTTC.

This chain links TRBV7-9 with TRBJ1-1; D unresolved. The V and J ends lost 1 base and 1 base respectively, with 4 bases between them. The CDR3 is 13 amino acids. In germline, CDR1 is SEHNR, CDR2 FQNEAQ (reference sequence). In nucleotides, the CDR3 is TGTGCCAGCAGCTTAGAGGCGAACACTGAAGCTTTCTTT. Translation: CASSLEANTEAFF.

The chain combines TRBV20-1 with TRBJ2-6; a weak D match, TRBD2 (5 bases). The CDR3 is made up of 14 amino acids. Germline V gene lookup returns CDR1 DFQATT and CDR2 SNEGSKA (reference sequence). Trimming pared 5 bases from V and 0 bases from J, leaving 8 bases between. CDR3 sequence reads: CSAPGLSGANVLTF. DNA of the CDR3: TGCAGTGCTCCTGGACTCTCTGGGGCCAACGTCCTGACTTTC.

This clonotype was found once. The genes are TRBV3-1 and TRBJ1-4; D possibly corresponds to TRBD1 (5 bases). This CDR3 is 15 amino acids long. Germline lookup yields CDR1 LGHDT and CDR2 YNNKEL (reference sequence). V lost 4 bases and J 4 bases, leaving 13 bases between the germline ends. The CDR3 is CASSPIPGGNEKLFF. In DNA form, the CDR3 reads TGTGCCAGCAGCCCCATACCGGGGGGTAATGAAAAACTGTTTTTT. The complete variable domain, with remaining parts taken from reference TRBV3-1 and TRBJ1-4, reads DTAVSQTPKYLVTQMGNDKSIKCEQNLGHDTMYWYKQDSKKFLKIMFSYNNKELIINETVPNRFSPKSPDKAHLNLHINSLELGDSAVYFCASSPIPGGNEKLFFGSGTQLSVL.

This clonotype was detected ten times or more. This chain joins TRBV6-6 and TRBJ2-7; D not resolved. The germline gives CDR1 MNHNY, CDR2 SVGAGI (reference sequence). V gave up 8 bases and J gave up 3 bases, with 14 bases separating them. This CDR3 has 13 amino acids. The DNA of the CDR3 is TGTGCCAGCGCCGGACGTCGCGGCTACGAGCAGTACTTC. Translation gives CASAGRRGYEQYF.

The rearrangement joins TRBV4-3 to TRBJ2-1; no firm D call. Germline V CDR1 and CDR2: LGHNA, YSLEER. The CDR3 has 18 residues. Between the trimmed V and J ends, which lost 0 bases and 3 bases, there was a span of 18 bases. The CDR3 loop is CASSQDRVADPHYNEQFF. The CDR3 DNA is TGCGCCAGCAGCCAAGACCGGGTCGCGGACCCCCACTACAATGAGCAGTTCTTC.

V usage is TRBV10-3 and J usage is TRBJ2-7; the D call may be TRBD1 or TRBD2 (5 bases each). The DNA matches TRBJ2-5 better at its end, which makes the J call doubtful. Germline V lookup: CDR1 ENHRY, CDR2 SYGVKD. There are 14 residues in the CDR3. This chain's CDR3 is CATGTDVYRETQYF. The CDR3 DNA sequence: TGTGCCACAGGGACGGACGTCTATCGGGAGACCCAGTACTTC.

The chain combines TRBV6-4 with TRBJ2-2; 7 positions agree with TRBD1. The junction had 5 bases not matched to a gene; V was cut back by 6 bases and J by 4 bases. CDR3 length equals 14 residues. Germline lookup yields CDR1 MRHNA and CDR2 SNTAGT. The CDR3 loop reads CASRRDSSTGELFF. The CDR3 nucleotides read TGTGCCAGCAGACGGGACAGCAGCACCGGGGAGCTGTTTTTT.